Shown below are 2 T cell receptor beta chains from a single sample sequenced in a study of blood T cell repertoires in COVID-19. Profiled with immunoSEQ multiplex PCR; TCRdb holds only in-frame clones, not every one. In the table there are approximately 250,000 clones, around nine tenths of which are singletons. Sequencing was performed on peripheral blood. Receptors originate from a man aged 40-49 years with active or convalescent COVID-19.

The rearrangement uses TRBV7-2 and TRBJ2-7; 9 bases are a match to TRBD2. This CDR3 comprises 15 residues. The J segment lost 2 bases and the V segment lost 5 bases, leaving 7 bases of the junction unmatched. The germline CDR1 and CDR2 sequences are SGHTA and FQGNSA. CDR3 DNA: TGTGCCAGCAGCCAACAGACTAGCGGCACCTACGAGCAGTACTTC. Translated, it gives CASSQQTSGTYEQYF.

The chain carries TRBV3-1 (or the pseudogene TRBV3-2) and TRBJ2-7, with a tentative D call TRBD2 (6 bases). CDR1 is LGHDT, CDR2 YNNKEL, per germline (reference sequence). The CDR3 contains 12 residues. Trimming stripped 8 bases from V and 9 bases from J, with 17 bases between. The CDR3 DNA is TGTGCCAGCGGGGCGGAGGGCGCCGGGCAGTACTTC. It is translated as CASGAEGAGQYF.